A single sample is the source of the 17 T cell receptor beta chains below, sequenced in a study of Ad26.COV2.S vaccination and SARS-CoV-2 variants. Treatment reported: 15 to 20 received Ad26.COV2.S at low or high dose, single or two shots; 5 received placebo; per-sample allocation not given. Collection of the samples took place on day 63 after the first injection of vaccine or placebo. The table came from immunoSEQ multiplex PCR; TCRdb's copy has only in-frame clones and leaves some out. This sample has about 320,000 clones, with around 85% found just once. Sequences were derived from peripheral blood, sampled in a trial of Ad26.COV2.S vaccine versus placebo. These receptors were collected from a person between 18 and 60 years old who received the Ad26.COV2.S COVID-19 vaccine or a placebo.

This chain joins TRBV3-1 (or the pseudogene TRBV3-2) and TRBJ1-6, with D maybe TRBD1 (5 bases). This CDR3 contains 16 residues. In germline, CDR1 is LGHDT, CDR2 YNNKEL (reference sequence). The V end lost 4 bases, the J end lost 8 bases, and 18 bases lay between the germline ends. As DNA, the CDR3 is TGTGCCAGCAGCCGATCAGGCGGCAGGGCTGATTCACCCCTCCACTTT. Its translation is CASSRSGGRADSPLHF.

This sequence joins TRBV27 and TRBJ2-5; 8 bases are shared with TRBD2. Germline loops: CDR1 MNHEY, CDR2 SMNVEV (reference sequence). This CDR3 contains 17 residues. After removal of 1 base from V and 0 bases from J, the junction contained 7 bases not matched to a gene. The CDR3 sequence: CASSLWSKRGYQETQYF. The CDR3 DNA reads TGTGCCAGCAGTTTATGGTCAAAGCGGGGGTACCAAGAGACCCAGTACTTC.

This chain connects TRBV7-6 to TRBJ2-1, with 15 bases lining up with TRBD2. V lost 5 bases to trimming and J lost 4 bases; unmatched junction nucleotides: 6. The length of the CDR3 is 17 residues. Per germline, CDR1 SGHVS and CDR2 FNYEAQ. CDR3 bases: TGTGCCAGCAGCACAAGGACTAGCGGGGGGGCATACAATGAGCAGTTCTTC. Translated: CASSTRTSGGAYNEQFF.

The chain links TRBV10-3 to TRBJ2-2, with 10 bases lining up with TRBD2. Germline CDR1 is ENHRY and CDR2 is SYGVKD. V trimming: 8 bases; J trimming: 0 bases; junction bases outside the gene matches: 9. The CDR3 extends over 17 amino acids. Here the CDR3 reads CAIGSSGGPANTGELFF. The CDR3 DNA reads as TGTGCCATCGGGTCTAGCGGGGGCCCGGCGAACACCGGGGAGCTGTTTTTT.

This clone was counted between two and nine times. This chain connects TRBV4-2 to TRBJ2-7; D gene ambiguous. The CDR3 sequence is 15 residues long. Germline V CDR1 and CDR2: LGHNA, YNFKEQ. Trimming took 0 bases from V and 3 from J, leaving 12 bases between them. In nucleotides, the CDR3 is TGTGCCAGCAGCCAAGATAAGATACAGCGCTACGAGCAGTACTTC. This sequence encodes CASSQDKIQRYEQYF.

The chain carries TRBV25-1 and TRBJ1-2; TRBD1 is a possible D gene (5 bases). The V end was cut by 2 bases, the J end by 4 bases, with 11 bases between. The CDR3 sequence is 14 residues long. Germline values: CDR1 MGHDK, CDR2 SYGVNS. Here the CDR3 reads CASSELGLSYGYTF. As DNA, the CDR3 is TGTGCCAGCAGTGAACTGGGACTCAGCTATGGCTACACCTTC.

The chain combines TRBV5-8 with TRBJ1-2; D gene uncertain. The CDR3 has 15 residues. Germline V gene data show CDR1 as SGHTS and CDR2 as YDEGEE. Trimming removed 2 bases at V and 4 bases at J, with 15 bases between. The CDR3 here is CASSFQSQIVYGYTF. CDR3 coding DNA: TGTGCCAGCAGCTTCCAGTCCCAAATCGTCTATGGCTACACCTTC.

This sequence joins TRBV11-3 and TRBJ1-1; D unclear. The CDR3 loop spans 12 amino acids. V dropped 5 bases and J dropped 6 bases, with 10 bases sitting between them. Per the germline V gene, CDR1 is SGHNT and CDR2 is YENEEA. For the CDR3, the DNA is TGTGCCAGCAGCCCCCAAGGGTCTGAAGCTTTCTTT. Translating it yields CASSPQGSEAFF. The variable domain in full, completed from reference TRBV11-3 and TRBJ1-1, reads EAGVVQSPRYKIIEKKQPVAFWCNPISGHNTLYWYLQNLGQGPELLIRYENEEAVDDSQLPKDRFSAERLKGVDSTLKIQPAELGDSAVYLCASSPQGSEAFFGQGTRLTVV.

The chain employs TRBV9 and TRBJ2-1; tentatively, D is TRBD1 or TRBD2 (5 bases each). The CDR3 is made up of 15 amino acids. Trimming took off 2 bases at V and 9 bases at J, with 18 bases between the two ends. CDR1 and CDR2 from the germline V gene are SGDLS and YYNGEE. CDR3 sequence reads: CASSVGVSNRGEQFF. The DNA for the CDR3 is TGTGCCAGCAGCGTGGGGGTCTCGAACCGGGGTGAGCAGTTCTTC. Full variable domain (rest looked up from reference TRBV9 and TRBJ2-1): DSGVTQTPKHLITATGQRVTLRCSPRSGDLSVYWYQQSLDQGLQFLIQYYNGEERAKGNILERFSAQQFPDLHSELNLSSLELGDSALYFCASSVGVSNRGEQFFGPGTRLTVL.

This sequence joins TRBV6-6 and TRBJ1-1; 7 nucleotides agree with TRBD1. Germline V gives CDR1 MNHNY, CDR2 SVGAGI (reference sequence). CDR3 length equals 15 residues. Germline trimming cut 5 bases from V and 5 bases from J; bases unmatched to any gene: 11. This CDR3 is CASSILGQPWTEAFF. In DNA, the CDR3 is TGTGCCAGCAGTATCTTGGGACAGCCCTGGACTGAAGCTTTCTTT.

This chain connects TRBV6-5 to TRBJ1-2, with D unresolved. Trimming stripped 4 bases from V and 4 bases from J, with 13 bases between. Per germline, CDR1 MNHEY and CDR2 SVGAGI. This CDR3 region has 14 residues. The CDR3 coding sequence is TGTGCCAGCAGTTTCCAGACAACCGGCTATGGCTACACCTTC. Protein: CASSFQTTGYGYTF.

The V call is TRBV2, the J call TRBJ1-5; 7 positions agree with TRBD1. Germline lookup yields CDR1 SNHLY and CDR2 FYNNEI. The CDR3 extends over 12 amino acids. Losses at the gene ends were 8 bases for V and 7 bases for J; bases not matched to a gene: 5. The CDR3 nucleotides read TGTGCCAGCGGGCAGGGGGGACAGCCCCAGCATTTT. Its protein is CASGQGGQPQHF.

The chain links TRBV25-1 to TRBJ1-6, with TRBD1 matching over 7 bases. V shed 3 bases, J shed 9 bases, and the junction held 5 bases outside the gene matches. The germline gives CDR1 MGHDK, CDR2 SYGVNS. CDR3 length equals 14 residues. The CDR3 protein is CASSDGTVTSPLHF. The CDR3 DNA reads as TGTGCCAGCAGTGATGGGACAGTTACTTCACCCCTCCACTTT.

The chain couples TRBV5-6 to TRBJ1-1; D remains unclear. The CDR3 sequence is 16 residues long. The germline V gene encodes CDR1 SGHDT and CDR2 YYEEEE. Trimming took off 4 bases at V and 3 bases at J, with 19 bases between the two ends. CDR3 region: CASSLPGWGTYTEAFF. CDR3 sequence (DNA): TGTGCCAGCAGCCTCCCTGGATGGGGAACCTACACTGAAGCTTTCTTT.

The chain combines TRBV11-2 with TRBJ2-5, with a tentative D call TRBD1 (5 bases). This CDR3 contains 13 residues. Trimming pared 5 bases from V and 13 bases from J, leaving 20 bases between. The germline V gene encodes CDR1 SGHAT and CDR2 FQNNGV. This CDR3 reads CASSPSNGARRYF. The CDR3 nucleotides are TGTGCCAGCAGCCCCTCGAATGGGGCTAGACGGTACTTC.

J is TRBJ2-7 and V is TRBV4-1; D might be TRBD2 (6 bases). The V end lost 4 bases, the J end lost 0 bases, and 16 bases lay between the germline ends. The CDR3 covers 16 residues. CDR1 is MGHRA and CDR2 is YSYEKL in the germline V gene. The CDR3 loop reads CASSPRASRGSYEQYF. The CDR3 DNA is TGCGCCAGCAGCCCTAGGGCCTCGCGGGGCTCCTACGAGCAGTACTTC.

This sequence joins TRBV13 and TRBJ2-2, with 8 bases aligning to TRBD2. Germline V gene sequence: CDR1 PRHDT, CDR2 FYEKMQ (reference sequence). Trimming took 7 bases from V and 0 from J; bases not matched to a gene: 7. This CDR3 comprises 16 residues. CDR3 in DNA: TGTGCCAGCATTCTGCGGGGGGTTGCGAACACCGGGGAGCTGTTTTTT. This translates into CASILRGVANTGELFF.